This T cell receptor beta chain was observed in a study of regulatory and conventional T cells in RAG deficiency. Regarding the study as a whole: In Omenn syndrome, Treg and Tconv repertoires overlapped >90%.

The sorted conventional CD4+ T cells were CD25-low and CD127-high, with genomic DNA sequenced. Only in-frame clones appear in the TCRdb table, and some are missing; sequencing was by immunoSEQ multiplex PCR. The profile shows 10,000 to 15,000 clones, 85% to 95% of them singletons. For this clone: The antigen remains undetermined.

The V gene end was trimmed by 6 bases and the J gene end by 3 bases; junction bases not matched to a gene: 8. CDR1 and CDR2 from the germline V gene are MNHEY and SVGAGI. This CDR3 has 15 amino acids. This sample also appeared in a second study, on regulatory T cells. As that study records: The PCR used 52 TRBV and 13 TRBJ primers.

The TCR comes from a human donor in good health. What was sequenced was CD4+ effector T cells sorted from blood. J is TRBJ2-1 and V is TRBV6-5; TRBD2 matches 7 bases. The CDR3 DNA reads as TGTGCCAGCAGACCACCGTGGGAGGGCTACAATGAGCAGTTCTTC. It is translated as CASRPPWEGYNEQFF.